These 32 T cell receptor beta chains were sequenced from one sample in a study of blood T cell repertoires in COVID-19. Assay: immunoSEQ multiplex PCR; the TCRdb copy retains only in-frame clones and omits some. The sample yields 200,000 or so clones, roughly four fifths seen once. Sequenced input: peripheral blood. All receptors come from a woman between 55 and 75 years old with acute or convalescent COVID-19.

The rearrangement uses TRBV3-1 (or the pseudogene TRBV3-2) and TRBJ1-1; D not certain. This CDR3 spans 14 amino acids. Trimming removed 5 bases at V and 3 bases at J, with 13 bases between. The germline V gene has CDR1 LGHDT and CDR2 YNNKEL (reference sequence). CDR3 DNA sequence: TGTGCCAGCAGCTTCCACTTGTCTGACACTGAAGCTTTCTTT. Translating gives CASSFHLSDTEAFF.

The genes are TRBV18 and TRBJ1-1; 8 bases agree with TRBD1. Germline CDR1 is KGHSH and CDR2 is LQKENI. V shed 5 bases and J 1 base; nucleotides not matched to a gene: 18. The CDR3 loop spans 19 amino acids. The CDR3 DNA is TGTGCCAGCTCATCTCGGCCAGGGGGCGCGAGGGATCGGAACACTGAAGCTTTCTTT. This codes for CASSSRPGGARDRNTEAFF.

V usage is TRBV27 and J usage is TRBJ1-2; 7 bases fit TRBD1. J gave up 0 bases and V 6 bases, and 7 bases lay outside the gene matches. There are 15 residues in the CDR3. Per germline, CDR1 MNHEY and CDR2 SMNVEV (reference sequence). This CDR3 reads CASSPRTGPNYGYTF. The CDR3 DNA reads as TGTGCCAGCAGCCCCAGGACAGGTCCTAACTATGGCTACACCTTC.

The chain carries TRBV6-5 and TRBJ1-1; 8 positions agree with TRBD1. Germline CDR1 MNHEY, CDR2 SVGAGI. V dropped 2 bases and J dropped 0; count of bases not matched to a gene: 2. This CDR3 is built from 15 residues. The CDR3 nucleotides read TGTGCCAGCAGTTACAGGACAGGGATGAACACTGAAGCTTTCTTT. It yields the protein CASSYRTGMNTEAFF.

This chain links TRBV27 with TRBJ1-1, with 9 bases that match TRBD1. V trimming: 4 bases; J trimming: 1 base; junction bases outside the gene matches: 7. Germline V gene lookup returns CDR1 MNHEY and CDR2 SMNVEV (reference sequence). The CDR3 covers 16 residues. CDR3 nucleotides: TGTGCCAGCAGTTCTATGGGACAGGGCTGGAACACTGAAGCTTTCTTT. Amino acids: CASSSMGQGWNTEAFF.

The CDR3 loop is CASSQGPGRNTGELFF. CDR3 DNA: TGCGCCAGCAGCCAAGGCCCGGGGAGGAACACCGGGGAGCTGTTTTTT. The chain combines TRBV4-1 with TRBJ2-2, with D possibly being TRBD2 (5 bases). Deletions cut 1 base from V and 1 base from J, with 10 bases between. Germline lookup yields CDR1 MGHRA and CDR2 YSYEKL. CDR3 length: 16 amino acids.

J is TRBJ2-2 and V is TRBV10-3, with 10 bases lining up with TRBD2. V dropped 7 bases and J dropped 6; count of bases not matched to a gene: 5. Germline V lookup: CDR1 ENHRY, CDR2 SYGVKD. The CDR3 sequence is 14 residues long. The CDR3: CAIKPSGGPGELFF. In DNA, the CDR3 is TGTGCCATCAAACCTAGCGGGGGTCCCGGGGAGCTGTTTTTT.

The sample holds a few counts of this clone. The chain combines TRBV3-1 (or the pseudogene TRBV3-2) with TRBJ2-7; D call uncertain. CDR3 length: 13 amino acids. CDR1 and CDR2 (germline): LGHDT, YNNKEL (reference sequence). Trimming removed 1 base at V and 4 bases at J, with 8 bases between. In DNA form, the CDR3 reads TGTGCCAGCAGCCAAGGTCCCGCGTACGAGCAGTACTTC. This sequence encodes CASSQGPAYEQYF.

The genes are TRBV3-1 (or the pseudogene TRBV3-2) and TRBJ2-7; 7 bases align to TRBD2. The CDR3 has 15 amino acids. Trimming removed 6 bases from V and 6 bases from J; junction bases left unmatched: 14. Germline CDR1 LGHDT, CDR2 YNNKEL (reference sequence). CDR3 sequence (DNA): TGTGCCAGCAGTCATTTGGGAGGGATCACCGGCGAGCAGTACTTC. Protein product: CASSHLGGITGEQYF.

A few counts support this clone. This chain joins TRBV27 and TRBJ1-4; 8 nucleotides align to TRBD1. CDR1 is MNHEY and CDR2 is SMNVEV in the germline V gene (reference sequence). The CDR3 is made up of 15 amino acids. The trim removed 5 bases at V and 4 bases at J, leaving 6 bases unmatched. The DNA for the CDR3 is TGTGCCAGCAGTCAACGGACAGGGCGTAATGAAAAACTGTTTTTT. Translated: CASSQRTGRNEKLFF.

The V and J genes are TRBV7-9 and TRBJ2-2; no firm D call. Germline CDR1 is SEHNR and CDR2 is FQNEAQ (reference sequence). The V and J ends lost 6 bases and 5 bases respectively, with 10 bases between them. The CDR3 spans 13 residues. Written as DNA, the CDR3 is TGTGCCAGCAGATATACAGAAACCGGGGAGCTGTTTTTT. Protein product: CASRYTETGELFF.

V is TRBV5-1 and J is TRBJ1-1; D gene uncertain. CDR3 length equals 13 residues. In germline, CDR1 is SGHRS, CDR2 YFSETQ. Deletions cut 4 bases from V and 0 bases from J, with 7 bases between. The CDR3 loop is CASSRGVNTEAFF. DNA of the CDR3: TGCGCCAGCAGCCGAGGTGTGAACACTGAAGCTTTCTTT.

The V gene is TRBV6-5, the J gene TRBJ2-2; 10 nucleotides match TRBD2. The germline V gene has CDR1 MNHEY and CDR2 SVGAGI. CDR3 length: 15 amino acids. After removal of 6 bases from V and 4 bases from J, the junction contained 5 bases not matched to a gene. CDR3 sequence: CASSPPSGGTGELFF. The CDR3 DNA is TGTGCCAGCAGCCCCCCTAGCGGGGGCACCGGGGAGCTGTTTTTT.

The chain links TRBV12-5 to TRBJ1-2, with 7 bases fitting TRBD1. Germline CDR1 LGHNT, CDR2 FRNRAP. J lost 4 bases, V lost 0 bases, and 5 bases had no gene match. CDR3 size: 15 residues. CDR3 region: CASGLVNRGSYGYTF. DNA for the CDR3: TGTGCTAGTGGTTTGGTCAACAGGGGCTCCTATGGCTACACCTTC.

V is TRBV7-2 and J is TRBJ2-1; 11 bases agree with TRBD2. The germline V gene has CDR1 SGHTA and CDR2 FQGNSA. This CDR3 region has 19 residues. Trimming at V came to 6 bases and at J to 8 bases, leaving 21 bases not matched to a gene. For the CDR3, the DNA is TGTGCCAGCAGTCCCACGATAGCGGGGGGGCCTAAGGTTGCGCATGAGCAGTTCTTC. Translating gives CASSPTIAGGPKVAHEQFF.

The chain recombines TRBV5-1 with TRBJ1-2; D gene unclear. The CDR3 contains 16 residues. The germline V and J ends were trimmed by 4 bases and 5 bases, with 21 bases remaining between them. Per germline, CDR1 SGHRS and CDR2 YFSETQ. This chain's CDR3 is CASSLPGARGKYGYTF. CDR3 in DNA: TGCGCCAGCAGCCTACCGGGAGCCCGCGGAAAATATGGCTACACCTTC.

This clone was seen only once. The gene calls are TRBV29-1 and TRBJ2-3; the match to TRBD1 covers 7 bases. From germline, CDR1 is SQVTM and CDR2 ANQGSEA. The CDR3 has 16 amino acids. V lost 4 bases to trimming and J lost 2 bases; unmatched junction nucleotides: 12. Here the CDR3 DNA reads TGCAGCGTTGTACTGTTGGGACAGCAACACACAGATACGCAGTATTTT. This sequence encodes CSVVLLGQQHTDTQYF.

The chain combines TRBV7-9 with TRBJ2-7, with TRBD2 matching over 16 bases. Germline lookup yields CDR1 SEHNR and CDR2 FQNEAQ (reference sequence). V shed 5 bases, J shed 7 bases, and the junction held 14 bases outside the gene matches. This CDR3 is 18 amino acids long. This CDR3 is CASSPPGLAGGQSWEQYF. The CDR3 bases are TGTGCCAGCAGCCCCCCGGGACTAGCGGGGGGGCAGAGTTGGGAGCAGTACTTC.

The chain carries TRBV6-6 and TRBJ1-2, with TRBD1 identical over 9 bases. Losses at the gene ends were 4 bases for V and 8 bases for J; bases not matched to a gene: 14. The CDR3 contains 16 residues. CDR1 is MNHNY and CDR2 is SVGAGI in the germline V gene (reference sequence). The CDR3 spells CASSSPSGTGRRGYTF. DNA for the CDR3: TGTGCCAGCAGTTCCCCATCCGGGACAGGGCGTCGCGGCTACACCTTC.

J is TRBJ1-6 and V is TRBV3-1 (or the pseudogene TRBV3-2); possible D gene TRBD1, 6 bases. CDR1 and CDR2 (germline): LGHDT, YNNKEL (reference sequence). The length of the CDR3 is 14 residues. Trimming shortened V by 1 base and J by 10 bases, and 11 bases separated the two germline ends. CDR3 in DNA: TGTGCCAGCAGCCAAGTCAGGGGTGGGTCACCCCTCCACTTT. Its translation: CASSQVRGGSPLHF.

This chain joins TRBV19 and TRBJ1-2, with TRBD1 matching over 8 bases. V lost 8 bases to trimming and J lost 8 bases; unmatched junction nucleotides: 19. The CDR3 sequence is 16 residues long. CDR1 and CDR2 from the germline V gene are LNHDA and SQIVND (reference sequence). The CDR3 DNA sequence: TGTGCCAGTGTAGACGGACAGGGCGTTAGTACGAGGGGCTACACCTTC. Translated: CASVDGQGVSTRGYTF. The full variable domain, rest sourced from reference TRBV19 and TRBJ1-2, is DGGITQSPKYLFRKEGQNVTLSCEQNLNHDAMYWYRQDPGQGLRLIYYSQIVNDFQKGDIAEGYSVSREKKESFPLTVTSAQKNPTAFYLCASVDGQGVSTRGYTFGSGTRLTVV.

The chain couples TRBV19 to TRBJ2-1; no reliable D call. V was clipped by 4 bases and J by 0 bases, with 13 bases between them. Germline CDR1 and CDR2: LNHDA and SQIVND (reference sequence). This CDR3 comprises 16 residues. The CDR3 nucleotides are TGTGCCAGTAGTACCCTTTCGTGGAGCTCCTACAATGAGCAGTTCTTC. Amino acids: CASSTLSWSSYNEQFF.

CDR3: CASSLDPGPYGYTF. Here the CDR3 DNA reads TGTGCCAGCAGCTTAGATCCAGGGCCCTATGGCTACACCTTC. The V gene is TRBV7-2, the J gene TRBJ1-2; possibly TRBD1 for D (5 bases). The germline V gene has CDR1 SGHTA and CDR2 FQGNSA. Trimming shortened V by 1 base and J by 4 bases, and 10 bases separated the two germline ends. This CDR3 is built from 14 residues.

The chain carries TRBV4-1 and TRBJ1-5; 7 bases agree with TRBD1. The CDR3 runs 15 residues. CDR1 MGHRA and CDR2 YSYEKL come from the germline V gene. V gave up 1 base and J gave up 7 bases; unmatched junction bases: 7. The DNA for the CDR3 is TGCGCCAGCAGCCAAGGTCTAACAGGGGTCCAGCCCCAGCATTTT. This sequence encodes CASSQGLTGVQPQHF.

This clone showed up just a few times. Other DNA sequences of this sample code for an identical CDR3. The chain joins TRBV5-5 to TRBJ2-1, with 9 bases aligning to TRBD2. The CDR3 runs 17 residues. After removal of 0 bases from V and 0 bases from J, the junction contained 4 bases not matched to a gene. Germline V gene sequence: CDR1 SGHKS, CDR2 YYEKEE (reference sequence). The CDR3 DNA sequence: TGTGCCAGCAGCTTGGTTTTGCGGGGGGGCTCCTACAATGAGCAGTTCTTC. It encodes CASSLVLRGGSYNEQFF. The entire variable domain, with the rest obtained from reference TRBV5-5 and TRBJ2-1, is as follows: DAGVTQSPTHLIKTRGQQVTLRCSPISGHKSVSWYQQVLGQGPQFIFQYYEKEERGRGNFPDRFSARQFPNYSSELNVNALLLGDSALYLCASSLVLRGGSYNEQFFGPGTRLTVL.

The gene calls are TRBV7-2 and TRBJ2-7; perhaps TRBD1 as D (5 bases). The CDR3 covers 12 residues. Per germline, CDR1 SGHTA and CDR2 FQGNSA. Trimming took 0 bases from V and 8 from J, leaving 8 bases between them. This CDR3 is CASSLAPDKQYF. The CDR3 DNA follows: TGTGCCAGCAGCTTAGCGCCGGACAAGCAGTACTTC.

The chain couples TRBV19 to TRBJ1-2; D remains unclear. V was shortened by 3 bases and J by 2 bases, with 7 bases between the two germline ends. CDR1 LNHDA and CDR2 SQIVND come from the germline V gene (reference sequence). This CDR3 region has 13 residues. CDR3 DNA sequence: TGTGCCAGTAGTATGGCGACAAACTATGGCTACACCTTC. Amino acid sequence: CASSMATNYGYTF.

Written as DNA, the CDR3 is TGTGCCAGCAGTGCGATCCCCGGGACTAGCGGTGAAAAACTGTTTTTT. As protein: CASSAIPGTSGEKLFF. The gene calls are TRBV2 and TRBJ1-4, with a weak D call TRBD1 (5 bases). Germline V gene lookup returns CDR1 SNHLY and CDR2 FYNNEI. With 4 bases removed from V and 7 bases from J, the gap between germline ends came to 19 bases. This CDR3 region has 16 residues.

The chain employs TRBV3-1 (or the pseudogene TRBV3-2) and TRBJ1-3; D might be TRBD1 (5 bases). The V end lost 1 base, the J end lost 3 bases, and 10 bases lay between the germline ends. The CDR3 covers 15 residues. Germline V lookup: CDR1 LGHDT, CDR2 YNNKEL (reference sequence). CDR3 residues: CASSQAGGGGNTIYF. DNA for the CDR3: TGTGCCAGCAGCCAAGCGGGGGGTGGTGGAAACACCATATATTTT.

CDR3 in DNA: TGCGCCAGCTTTTTGGCTAGCGGGAGTCCCACAGATACGCAGTATTTT. Translating it yields CASFLASGSPTDTQYF. This rearrangement joins TRBV5-1 to TRBJ2-3; 10 bases line up with TRBD2. From germline, CDR1 is SGHRS and CDR2 YFSETQ. The V segment lost 7 bases and the J segment 2 bases; nucleotides outside the gene matches: 10. The CDR3 spans 16 residues.

The chain links TRBV5-6 to TRBJ2-1; 9 positions agree with TRBD1. The CDR3 totals 15 residues. The ends lost 4 bases at V and 7 bases at J; junction bases unmatched: 9. Germline V gives CDR1 SGHDT, CDR2 YYEEEE. As DNA, the CDR3 is TGTGCCAGCAGCCCAGGGACAGGGAGACCTAATGAGCAGTTCTTC. Protein sequence: CASSPGTGRPNEQFF.

The chain joins TRBV6-2 or TRBV6-3 to TRBJ1-5; 7 nucleotides agree with TRBD1. The germline V gene encodes CDR1 MNHEY and CDR2 SVGEGT. V dropped 5 bases and J dropped 5; count of bases not matched to a gene: 6. This CDR3 has 14 amino acids. As DNA, the CDR3 is TGTGCCAGCAGTATACAGGGGACACATCAGCCCCAGCATTTT. It codes for CASSIQGTHQPQHF.